A selection of T cell receptor beta chains follows, all from one sample in a study of cytomegalovirus exposure and HLA in healthy donors. The method was immunoSEQ multiplex PCR; TCRdb's version includes in-frame clones alone and lacks a portion of them. The sample yields around 150,000 clones, 79% seen once. What was sequenced was PBMCs. These receptors came from a male donor in good health and CMV-seronegative. Both conserved end residues are part of each CDR3. D genes are given only for firm matches. Clone size is stated in some rows and not others, as once, few, many or a class when expanded.

v_gene: TRBV18; d_gene: TRBD1; abundance: .; j_gene: TRBJ1-5; CDR3nt: TGTGCCAGCTCGGCAGACAGGGTCGGTCAGCCCCAGCATTTT; CDR3aa: CASSADRVGQPQHF
v_gene: TRBV5-1; d_gene: TRBD1; abundance: .; j_gene: TRBJ2-4; CDR3nt: TGCGCCAGCAGCGATGACAGGGGAGCCAAAAACATTCAGTACTTC; CDR3aa: CASSDDRGAKNIQYF
v_gene: TRBV7-2; d_gene: .; abundance: .; j_gene: TRBJ2-5; CDR3nt: TGTGCCAGCAGCTTAGGATCGGGGAGTGAGGAGACCCAGTACTTC; CDR3aa: CASSLGSGSEETQYF
v_gene: TRBV9; d_gene: TRBD1; abundance: .; j_gene: TRBJ1-2; CDR3nt: TGTGCCAGCAGCGTAGTAGGGACAGATTATGGCTACACCTTC; CDR3aa: CASSVVGTDYGYTF
v_gene: TRBV7-2; d_gene: .; abundance: .; j_gene: TRBJ1-5; CDR3nt: TGTGCCAGCAGCACACGGGGGAGTCAGCCCCAGCATTTT; CDR3aa: CASSTRGSQPQHF
v_gene: TRBV21-1; d_gene: .; abundance: .; j_gene: TRBJ2-4; CDR3nt: TGTGCCAGCAGCCCCCGGAGCAGGGGGTACATTCAGTACTTC; CDR3aa: CASSPRSRGYIQYF
v_gene: TRBV6-1; d_gene: TRBD1; abundance: .; j_gene: TRBJ1-1; CDR3nt: TGTGCCAGCAGCGAAGACAGGGGGAACACTGAAGCTTTCTTT; CDR3aa: CASSEDRGNTEAFF
v_gene: TRBV21-1; d_gene: .; abundance: .; j_gene: TRBJ1-6; CDR3nt: TGTGCCAGCACCTTCTGGTCCCCGGGGTGTAATTCACCCCTCCACTTT; CDR3aa: CASTFWSPGCNSPLHF
v_gene: TRBV7-9; d_gene: TRBD1; abundance: few; j_gene: TRBJ1-1; CDR3nt: TGTGCCAGCAGCTCACAGGGGACAGACACTGAAGCTTTCTTT; CDR3aa: CASSSQGTDTEAFF
v_gene: TRBV19; d_gene: .; abundance: .; j_gene: TRBJ2-3; CDR3nt: TGTGCCAGTAGTATAGAGGGGCTCGAGAGGCCATTAAGAAGGGATACGCAGTATTTT; CDR3aa: CASSIEGLERPLRRDTQYF
v_gene: TRBV27; d_gene: .; abundance: .; j_gene: TRBJ1-5; CDR3nt: TGTGCCAGCAGTCCGACCGCGGACCCGGGGAGGCCCCAGCATTTT; CDR3aa: CASSPTADPGRPQHF
v_gene: TRBV9; d_gene: TRBD1; abundance: .; j_gene: TRBJ1-6; CDR3nt: TGTGCCAGCAGTGGGACAGCCCAATCACCCCTCCACTTT; CDR3aa: CASSGTAQSPLHF
v_gene: TRBV7-8; d_gene: .; abundance: .; j_gene: TRBJ2-1; CDR3nt: TGTGCCAGCAGCCCGGACAATACTGAGCAGTTCTTC; CDR3aa: CASSPDNTEQFF
v_gene: TRBV7-2; d_gene: .; abundance: .; j_gene: TRBJ1-2; CDR3nt: TGTGCCAGCAGCTTTGATCGGGAGAACTATGGCTACACCTTC; CDR3aa: CASSFDRENYGYTF
v_gene: TRBV4-1; d_gene: TRBD1; abundance: once; j_gene: TRBJ2-5; CDR3nt: TGCGCCAGCAGCCAAGTGGGGACAGGGGACCAAGAGACCCAGTACTTC; CDR3aa: CASSQVGTGDQETQYF
v_gene: TRBV5-6; d_gene: .; abundance: few; j_gene: TRBJ1-1; CDR3nt: TGTGCCAGCAGCTACGGTGAGGCGGCTGAAGCTTTCTTT; CDR3aa: CASSYGEAAEAFF
v_gene: TRBV7-2; d_gene: .; abundance: .; j_gene: TRBJ1-2; CDR3nt: TGTGCCAGCAGCTTAGGCCTAGGAAGACTAGGCTACACCTTC; CDR3aa: CASSLGLGRLGYTF
v_gene: TRBV19; d_gene: TRBD1; abundance: once; j_gene: TRBJ1-4; CDR3nt: TGTGCCAGTAGTGCTCAGACAGGGGGAGAAGAAAAACTGTTTTTT; CDR3aa: CASSAQTGGEEKLFF
v_gene: TRBV2; d_gene: TRBD2; abundance: .; j_gene: TRBJ2-7; CDR3nt: TGTGCCAGCAGTATTGGGACTAGCGGAGGCCTCTCCTACGAGCAGTACTTC; CDR3aa: CASSIGTSGGLSYEQYF
v_gene: TRBV10-3; d_gene: TRBD2; abundance: .; j_gene: TRBJ2-1; CDR3nt: TGTGCCATCAGTAACCCACCGGGGGGGGGTGAGCAGTTCTTC; CDR3aa: CAISNPPGGGEQFF
v_gene: TRBV4-3; d_gene: TRBD1; abundance: .; j_gene: TRBJ2-7; CDR3nt: TGCGCCAGCAGCCACCTCACCGGGACAGTCGCCAACGAGCAGTACTTC; CDR3aa: CASSHLTGTVANEQYF
v_gene: TRBV10-1; d_gene: .; abundance: .; j_gene: TRBJ2-3; CDR3nt: TGCGCCAGCAGTGAACCTACCGTTGCAGATACGCAGTATTTT; CDR3aa: CASSEPTVADTQYF
v_gene: TRBV4-1; d_gene: .; abundance: few; j_gene: TRBJ1-5; CDR3nt: TGCGCCAGCACCCCTGGTGAGGGAACAAATCAGCCCCAGCATTTT; CDR3aa: CASTPGEGTNQPQHF
v_gene: TRBV6-4; d_gene: TRBD1; abundance: few; j_gene: TRBJ1-5; CDR3nt: TGTGCCAGCAACGGGACAGGGCATCAGCCCCAGCATTTT; CDR3aa: CASNGTGHQPQHF
v_gene: TRBV6-5; d_gene: TRBD1; abundance: few; j_gene: TRBJ1-4; CDR3nt: TGTGCCAGCAGTCCAGGACAGGGTGTTGAAAAACTGTTTTTT; CDR3aa: CASSPGQGVEKLFF
v_gene: TRBV7-9; d_gene: TRBD1; abundance: .; j_gene: TRBJ1-1; CDR3nt: TGTGCCAGCAGCCCTGGGACAGGGTCGGGAACTGAAGCTTTCTTT; CDR3aa: CASSPGTGSGTEAFF
v_gene: TRBV9; d_gene: .; abundance: .; j_gene: TRBJ2-3; CDR3nt: TGTGCCAGCAGCACCAAGGCAGGGGACACAGATACGCAGTATTTT; CDR3aa: CASSTKAGDTDTQYF
v_gene: TRBV30; d_gene: .; abundance: .; j_gene: TRBJ2-1; CDR3nt: TGTGCCTGGAGAGGGACTTACAATGAGCAGTTCTTC; CDR3aa: CAWRGTYNEQFF
v_gene: TRBV7-9; d_gene: .; abundance: .; j_gene: TRBJ2-1; CDR3nt: TGTGCCAGCAGCTTAAAATATTGGAGCACTCAGGGTGAGCAGTTCTTC; CDR3aa: CASSLKYWSTQGEQFF
v_gene: TRBV9; d_gene: TRBD1; abundance: .; j_gene: TRBJ2-1; CDR3nt: TGTGCCAGCAGCCCTTGGACAGGGGGCTCTTCCTACAATGAGCAGTTCTTC; CDR3aa: CASSPWTGGSSYNEQFF
v_gene: TRBV9; d_gene: TRBD2; abundance: .; j_gene: TRBJ2-5; CDR3nt: TGTGCCAGCAGCGCCCGTAGCGGGGGGTTATTAGAGACCCAGTACTTC; CDR3aa: CASSARSGGLLETQYF
v_gene: TRBV10-2; d_gene: .; abundance: few; j_gene: TRBJ2-1; CDR3nt: TGCGCCAGCAGTCGCTCGGAGGATGAGCAGTTCTTC; CDR3aa: CASSRSEDEQFF
v_gene: TRBV30; d_gene: .; abundance: once; j_gene: TRBJ1-6; CDR3nt: TGTGCCTGGAGTGTACCTCCAGGCTCTTCGTCACCCCTCCACTTT; CDR3aa: CAWSVPPGSSSPLHF
v_gene: TRBV6-5; d_gene: TRBD1; abundance: .; j_gene: TRBJ1-2; CDR3nt: TGTGCCAGCATTGACCTCGGGACAGGTTATGGCTACACCTTC; CDR3aa: CASIDLGTGYGYTF
v_gene: TRBV18; d_gene: .; abundance: .; j_gene: TRBJ1-3; CDR3nt: TGTGCCAGTAGGGACAACTCTGGAAACACCATATATTTT; CDR3aa: CASRDNSGNTIYF
v_gene: TRBV7-2; d_gene: TRBD2; abundance: .; j_gene: TRBJ2-1; CDR3nt: TGTGCCAGCAGCTCAAGGACTAGCTGGCAGTTCTTC; CDR3aa: CASSSRTSWQFF
v_gene: TRBV10-3; d_gene: TRBD1; abundance: .; j_gene: TRBJ2-2; CDR3nt: TGTGCCATAACCCAGGGGGCATCCGGGGAGCTGTTTTTT; CDR3aa: CAITQGASGELFF
v_gene: TRBV6-5; d_gene: TRBD1; abundance: .; j_gene: TRBJ2-5; CDR3nt: TGTGCCAGCAAGGCGGGACAGGGGGAGACCCAGTACTTC; CDR3aa: CASKAGQGETQYF
v_gene: TRBV6-1; d_gene: .; abundance: .; j_gene: TRBJ2-7; CDR3nt: TGTGCCAGCAGCCTTTTCCCCTACGAGCAGTACTTC; CDR3aa: CASSLFPYEQYF
v_gene: TRBV18; d_gene: TRBD1; abundance: .; j_gene: TRBJ1-1; CDR3nt: TGTGCCAGCTCACTGGGGACAGCGAACACTGAAGCTTTCTTT; CDR3aa: CASSLGTANTEAFF
v_gene: TRBV7-2; d_gene: .; abundance: few; j_gene: TRBJ2-7; CDR3nt: TGTGCCAGCGCCTTGGGGCAGGGAGGATACGAGCAGTACTTC; CDR3aa: CASALGQGGYEQYF